This T cell receptor beta chain was profiled in a study of T cells in Graves' hyperthyroidism and ophthalmopathy. TCR beta CDR3 sequences were amplified from RNA transcripts. Researchers ran a first-round RT-PCR on the TCR CDR3 using the HTBI primer set. Via MiXCR, TCRdb re-called the multiplex PCR reads, giving one row per CDR3 protein. The data hold roughly 550,000 distinct CDR3 sequences, with around 16% observed a single time. Notes on the study in general: The blood repertoire included most of the expanded thyroid clonotypes above 0.001.

Note on this clonotype: Its cognate antigen is unknown.

Inclusion characteristics of ophthalmopathy patients comprised a Clinical Activity Score of at least 3, a NOSPECS grade of at least 4, and duration under 3 months. Uncontrolled infection, other autoimmune disease, pregnancy or lactation barred patients from enrollment. Thyroid ultrasound, orbital computed tomography, clinical symptoms, and serum thyroxine and TRAb underpinned diagnoses. CDR1 and CDR2 from the germline V gene are SGDLS and YYNGEE. V lost 3 bases and J 6 bases, leaving 15 bases between the germline ends. There are 15 residues in the CDR3. The sequence derives from a woman between 25 and 40 years old with Graves' ophthalmopathy. V and J are TRBV9 and TRBJ2-2; no definite D call. The sequenced material came from blood. Here the CDR3 reads CASSADSGGAGELFF. CDR3 nucleotide sequence: TGTGCCAGCAGCGCTGACTCGGGCGGCGCCGGGGAGCTGTTTTTT. Complete variable domain (other parts from reference TRBV9 and TRBJ2-2): DSGVTQTPKHLITATGQRVTLRCSPRSGDLSVYWYQQSLDQGLQFLIQYYNGEERAKGNILERFSAQQFPDLHSELNLSSLELGDSALYFCASSADSGGAGELFFGEGSRLTVL.